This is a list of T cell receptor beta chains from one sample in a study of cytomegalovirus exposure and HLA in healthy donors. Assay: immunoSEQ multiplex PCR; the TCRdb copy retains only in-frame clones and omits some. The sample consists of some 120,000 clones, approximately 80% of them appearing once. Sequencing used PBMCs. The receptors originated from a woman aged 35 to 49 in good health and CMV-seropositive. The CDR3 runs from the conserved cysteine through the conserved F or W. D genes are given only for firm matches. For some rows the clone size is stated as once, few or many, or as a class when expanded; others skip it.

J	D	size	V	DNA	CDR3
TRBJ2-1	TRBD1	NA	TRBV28	TGTGCCAGCAGTACGGACAGGGTCGGGGACAATGAGCAGTTCTTC	CASSTDRVGDNEQFF
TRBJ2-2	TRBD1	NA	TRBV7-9	TGTGCCAGCAGCTCCTGGGACAGAGAAACCGGGGAGCTGTTTTTT	CASSSWDRETGELFF
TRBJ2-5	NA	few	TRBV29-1	TGCAGCGTTGGCGGCGGGATGGGGGAGACCCAGTACTTC	CSVGGGMGETQYF
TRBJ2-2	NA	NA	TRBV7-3	TGTGCCAGCAGCTTAAAATTGGAGGGGTTGAACACCGGGGAGCTGTTTTTT	CASSLKLEGLNTGELFF
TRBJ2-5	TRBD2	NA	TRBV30	TGTGCCTGGAGTGAATTGGGTGGGAGGGCACTTCTCCAAGAGACCCAGTACTTC	CAWSELGGRALLQETQYF
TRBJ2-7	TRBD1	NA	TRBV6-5	TGTGCCAGCAGTTCCAACAGGGGGCTAATTGTCTACGAGCAGTACTTC	CASSSNRGLIVYEQYF
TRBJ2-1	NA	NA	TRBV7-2	TGTGCCAGCAGCTTAGATCGGTCGGATGAGCAGTTCTTC	CASSLDRSDEQFF
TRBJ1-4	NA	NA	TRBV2	TGTGCCAGCAGACGAGACATTGGCCCTAATGAAAAACTGTTTTTT	CASRRDIGPNEKLFF
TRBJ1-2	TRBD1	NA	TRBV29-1	TGCAGCGTTGAAGGGGGCCGGGACAGCGGTGATGGCTACACCTTC	CSVEGGRDSGDGYTF
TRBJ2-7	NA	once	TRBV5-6	TGTGCCAGCAGCTTAGGAACGGGATACTCCTACGAGCAGTACTTC	CASSLGTGYSYEQYF
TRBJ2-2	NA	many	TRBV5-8	TGTGCCAGCAGCTTGTACGAGGGGGACAACACCGGGGAGCTGTTTTTT	CASSLYEGDNTGELFF
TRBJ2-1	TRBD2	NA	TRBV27	TGTGCCAGCAGTCTATTAGCGGGTTTCTCCTACAATGAGCAGTTCTTC	CASSLLAGFSYNEQFF
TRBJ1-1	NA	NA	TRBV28	TGTGCCAGCAGAGTCCGGAGGATGAACACTGAAGCTTTCTTT	CASRVRRMNTEAFF
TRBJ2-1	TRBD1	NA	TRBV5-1	TGCGCCAGCAGCTCCGGGACAGGGGGCGACCGGTTCTTC	CASSSGTGGDRFF